This T cell receptor (beta chain) was obtained from a study of cytomegalovirus exposure and HLA in healthy donors. Study findings and constraints: Looking again later, the authors saw that most CMV-associated TCR beta chains seemed HLA-restricted.

With respect to this clone: Antigen: not known.

Amplification used 60 Vbeta primers and 13 Jbeta primers. Libraries were prepared by immunoSEQ multiplex PCR; TCRdb keeps only in-frame clonotypes and omits some of them. The data hold approximately 190,000 clones, with approximately 80% observed a single time. Germline CDR1 reads MDHEN; CDR2 reads SYDVKM. CDR3 size: 13 residues. Trimming stripped 5 bases from V and 8 bases from J, with 15 bases between. The sample taken for sequencing was PBMCs. This chain uses TRBV28 with TRBJ1-2, with unresolved D. This receptor was obtained from a woman aged 30 to 39 in good health and CMV-seropositive. The DNA for the CDR3 is TGTGCCAGCAGTCCCACCCCGACAATAGGCTACACCTTC. This translates into CASSPTPTIGYTF.